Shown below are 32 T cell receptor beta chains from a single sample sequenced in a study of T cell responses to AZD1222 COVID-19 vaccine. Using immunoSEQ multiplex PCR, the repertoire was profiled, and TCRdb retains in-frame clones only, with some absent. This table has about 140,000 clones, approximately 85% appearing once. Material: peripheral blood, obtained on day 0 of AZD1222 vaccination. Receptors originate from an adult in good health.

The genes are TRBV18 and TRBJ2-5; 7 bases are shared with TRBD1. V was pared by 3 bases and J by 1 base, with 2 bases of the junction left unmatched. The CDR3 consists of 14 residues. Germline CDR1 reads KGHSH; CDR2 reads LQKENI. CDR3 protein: CASSPGTAQETQYF. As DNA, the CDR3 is TGTGCCAGCTCACCCGGGACAGCCCAAGAGACCCAGTACTTC.

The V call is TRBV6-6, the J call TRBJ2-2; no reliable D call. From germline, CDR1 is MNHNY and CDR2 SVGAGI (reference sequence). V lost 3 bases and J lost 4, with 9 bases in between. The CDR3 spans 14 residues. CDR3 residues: CASSYQGGTGELFF. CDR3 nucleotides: TGTGCCAGCAGTTATCAAGGTGGCACCGGGGAGCTGTTTTTT.

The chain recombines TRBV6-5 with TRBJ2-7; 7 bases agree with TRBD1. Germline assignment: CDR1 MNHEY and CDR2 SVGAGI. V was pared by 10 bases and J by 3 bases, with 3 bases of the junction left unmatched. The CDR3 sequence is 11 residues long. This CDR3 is CATRDSYEQYF. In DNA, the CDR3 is TGTGCCACCAGGGACAGCTACGAGCAGTACTTC.

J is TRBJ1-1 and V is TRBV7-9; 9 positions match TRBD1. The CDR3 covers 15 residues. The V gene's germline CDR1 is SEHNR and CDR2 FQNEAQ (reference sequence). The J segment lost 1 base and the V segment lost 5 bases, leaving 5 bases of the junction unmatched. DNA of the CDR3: TGTGCCAGCAGCCCGCGGACAGGGGAGAACACTGAAGCTTTCTTT. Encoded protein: CASSPRTGENTEAFF.

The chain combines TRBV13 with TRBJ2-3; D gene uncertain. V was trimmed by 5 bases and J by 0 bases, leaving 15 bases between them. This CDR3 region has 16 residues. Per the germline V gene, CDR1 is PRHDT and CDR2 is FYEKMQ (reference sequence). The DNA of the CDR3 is TGTGCCAGCAGCCCGCCACCGCGCGTAAGCACAGATACGCAGTATTTT. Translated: CASSPPPRVSTDTQYF.

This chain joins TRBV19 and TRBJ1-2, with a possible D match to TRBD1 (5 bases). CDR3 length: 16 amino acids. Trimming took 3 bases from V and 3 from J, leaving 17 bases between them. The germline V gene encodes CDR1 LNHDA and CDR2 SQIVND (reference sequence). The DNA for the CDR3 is TGTGCCAGTAGTATTCATTATGGGGACCGGGACTATGGCTACACCTTC. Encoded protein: CASSIHYGDRDYGYTF.

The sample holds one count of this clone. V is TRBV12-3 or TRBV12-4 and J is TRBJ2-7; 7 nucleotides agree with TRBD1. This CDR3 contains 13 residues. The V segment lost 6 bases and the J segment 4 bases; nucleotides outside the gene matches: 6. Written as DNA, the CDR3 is TGTGCCAGCAGCACTAACAGGGGATACGAGCAGTACTTC. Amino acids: CASSTNRGYEQYF.

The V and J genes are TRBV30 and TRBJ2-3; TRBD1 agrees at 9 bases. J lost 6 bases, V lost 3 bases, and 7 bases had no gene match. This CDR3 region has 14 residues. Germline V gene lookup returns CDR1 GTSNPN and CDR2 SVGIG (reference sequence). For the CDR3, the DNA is TGTGCCTGGAGCAGAGGACAGGGGTGGGATACGCAGTATTTT. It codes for CAWSRGQGWDTQYF.

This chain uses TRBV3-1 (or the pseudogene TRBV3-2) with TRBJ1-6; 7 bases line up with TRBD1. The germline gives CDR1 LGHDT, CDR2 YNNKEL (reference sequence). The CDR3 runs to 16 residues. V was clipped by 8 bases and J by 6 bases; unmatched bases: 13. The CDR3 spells CASQRQGVSSNSPLHF. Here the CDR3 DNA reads TGTGCCAGCCAGAGACAGGGAGTCTCTAGTAATTCACCCCTCCACTTT.

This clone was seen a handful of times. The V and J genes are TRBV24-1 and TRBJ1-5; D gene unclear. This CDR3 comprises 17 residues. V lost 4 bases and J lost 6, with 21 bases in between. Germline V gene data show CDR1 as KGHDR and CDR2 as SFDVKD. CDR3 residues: CATSDSWRIWMGQPQHF. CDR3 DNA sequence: TGTGCCACCAGTGACTCATGGAGAATCTGGATGGGTCAGCCCCAGCATTTT.

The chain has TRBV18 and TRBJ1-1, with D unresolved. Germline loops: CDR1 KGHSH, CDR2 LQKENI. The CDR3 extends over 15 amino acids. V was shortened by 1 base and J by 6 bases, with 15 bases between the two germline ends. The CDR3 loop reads CASSPRPEAGSEAFF. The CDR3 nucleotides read TGTGCCAGCTCACCACGGCCCGAGGCGGGGTCTGAAGCTTTCTTT.

The CDR3, as DNA: TGTGCCAGCAGCTTGGGGACAGACTATGGCTACACCTTC. Translation: CASSLGTDYGYTF. The chain is built from TRBV5-4 and TRBJ1-2; D may be TRBD1 (6 bases). Germline CDR1 reads SGHNT; CDR2 reads YYREEE (reference sequence). V dropped 0 bases and J dropped 3 bases, with 6 bases sitting between them. This CDR3 has 13 residues.

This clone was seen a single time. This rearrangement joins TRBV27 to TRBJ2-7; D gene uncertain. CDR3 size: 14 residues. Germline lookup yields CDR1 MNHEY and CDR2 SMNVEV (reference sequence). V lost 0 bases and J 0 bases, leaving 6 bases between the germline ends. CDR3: CASSLSLGSYEQYF. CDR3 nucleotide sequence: TGTGCCAGCAGTTTATCGCTGGGCTCCTACGAGCAGTACTTC.

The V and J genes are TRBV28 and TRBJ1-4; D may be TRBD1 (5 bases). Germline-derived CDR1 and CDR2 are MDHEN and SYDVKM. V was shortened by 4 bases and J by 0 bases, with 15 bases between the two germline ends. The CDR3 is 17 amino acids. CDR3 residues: CASSSRGRGSTNEKLFF. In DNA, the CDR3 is TGTGCCAGCAGTTCTAGGGGCCGGGGGTCAACTAATGAAAAACTGTTTTTT.

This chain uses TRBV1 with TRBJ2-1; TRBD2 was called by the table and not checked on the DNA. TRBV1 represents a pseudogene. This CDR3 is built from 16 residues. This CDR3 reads CTSRGTSGGSYNEQFF. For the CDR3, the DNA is TGCACCAGCCGAGGGACTAGCGGGGGGTCCTACAATGAGCAGTTCTTC.

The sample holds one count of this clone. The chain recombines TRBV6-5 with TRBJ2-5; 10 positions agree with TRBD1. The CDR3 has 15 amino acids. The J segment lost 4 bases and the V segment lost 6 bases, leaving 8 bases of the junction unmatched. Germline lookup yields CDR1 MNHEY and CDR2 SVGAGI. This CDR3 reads CASRPGTGAGETQYF. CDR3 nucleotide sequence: TGTGCCAGCAGACCCGGGACAGGGGCCGGAGAGACCCAGTACTTC.

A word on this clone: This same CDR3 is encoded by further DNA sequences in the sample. This CDR3 is CASSSTGADTEAFF. The CDR3 nucleotides are TGCGCCAGCAGCTCGACAGGGGCGGACACTGAAGCTTTCTTT. The chain is built from TRBV5-1 and TRBJ1-1, with TRBD1 identical over 8 bases. The CDR3 totals 14 residues. CDR1 and CDR2 from the germline V gene are SGHRS and YFSETQ. V lost 3 bases, J lost 3 bases, and 4 bases stayed unmatched. The whole variable domain, remainder taken from reference TRBV5-1 and TRBJ1-1, is KAGVTQTPRYLIKTRGQQVTLSCSPISGHRSVSWYQQTPGQGLQFLFEYFSETQRNKGNFPGRFSGRQFSNSRSEMNVSTLELGDSALYLCASSSTGADTEAFFGQGTRLTVV.

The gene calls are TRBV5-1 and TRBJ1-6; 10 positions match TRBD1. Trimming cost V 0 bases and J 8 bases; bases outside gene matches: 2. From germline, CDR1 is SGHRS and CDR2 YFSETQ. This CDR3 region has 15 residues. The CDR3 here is CASSLEGTGDSPLHF. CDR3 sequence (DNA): TGCGCCAGCAGCTTGGAAGGGACAGGGGATTCACCCCTCCACTTT.

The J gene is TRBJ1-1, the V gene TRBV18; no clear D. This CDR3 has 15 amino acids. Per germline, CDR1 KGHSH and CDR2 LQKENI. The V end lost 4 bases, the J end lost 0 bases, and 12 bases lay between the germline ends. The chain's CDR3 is CASSRGLSMNTEAFF. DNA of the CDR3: TGTGCCAGCTCACGAGGGCTTTCCATGAACACTGAAGCTTTCTTT.

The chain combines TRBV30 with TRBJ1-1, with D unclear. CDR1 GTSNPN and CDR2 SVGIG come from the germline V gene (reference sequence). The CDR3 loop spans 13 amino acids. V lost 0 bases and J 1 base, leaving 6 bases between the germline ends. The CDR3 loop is CAWSVNENTEAFF. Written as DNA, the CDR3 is TGTGCCTGGAGTGTGAACGAGAACACTGAAGCTTTCTTT.

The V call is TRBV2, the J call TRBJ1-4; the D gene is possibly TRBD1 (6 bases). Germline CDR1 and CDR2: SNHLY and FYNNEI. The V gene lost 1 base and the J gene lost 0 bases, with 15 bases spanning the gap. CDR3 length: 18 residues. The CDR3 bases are TGTGCCAGCAGTGAAGGCTACTCCAGGGGTGCAACTAATGAAAAACTGTTTTTT. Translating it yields CASSEGYSRGATNEKLFF. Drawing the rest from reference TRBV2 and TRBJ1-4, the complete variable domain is EPEVTQTPSHQVTQMGQEVILRCVPISNHLYFYWYRQILGQKVEFLVSFYNNEISEKSEIFDDQFSVERPDGSNFTLKIRSTKLEDSAMYFCASSEGYSRGATNEKLFFGSGTQLSVL.

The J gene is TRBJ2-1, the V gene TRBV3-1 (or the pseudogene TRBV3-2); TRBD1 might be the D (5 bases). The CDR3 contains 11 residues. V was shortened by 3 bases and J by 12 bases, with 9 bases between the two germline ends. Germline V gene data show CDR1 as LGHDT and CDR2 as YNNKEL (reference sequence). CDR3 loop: CASSQQGRQFF. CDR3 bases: TGTGCCAGCAGCCAGCAGGGCAGGCAGTTCTTC.

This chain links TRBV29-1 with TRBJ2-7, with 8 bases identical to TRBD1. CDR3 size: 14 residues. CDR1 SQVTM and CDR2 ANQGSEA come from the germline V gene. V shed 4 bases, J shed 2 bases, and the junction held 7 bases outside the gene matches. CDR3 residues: CSVVGQGKTYEQYF. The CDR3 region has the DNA TGCAGCGTTGTAGGACAGGGAAAAACCTACGAGCAGTACTTC.

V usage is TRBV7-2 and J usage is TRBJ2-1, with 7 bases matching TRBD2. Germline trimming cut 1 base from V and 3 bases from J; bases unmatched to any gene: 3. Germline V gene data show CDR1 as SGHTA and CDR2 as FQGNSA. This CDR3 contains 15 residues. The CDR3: CASSLVSGDYNEQFF. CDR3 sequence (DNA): TGTGCCAGCAGCTTAGTAAGCGGGGACTACAATGAGCAGTTCTTC.

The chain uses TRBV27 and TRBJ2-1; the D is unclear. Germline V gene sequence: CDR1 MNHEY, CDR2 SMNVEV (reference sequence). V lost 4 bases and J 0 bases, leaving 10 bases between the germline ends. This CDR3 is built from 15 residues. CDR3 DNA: TGTGCCAGCAGTTCCGTTAAAGACTCCTACAATGAGCAGTTCTTC. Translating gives CASSSVKDSYNEQFF.

CDR3: CASSLAPLAGVETQYF. DNA for the CDR3: TGTGCCAGCAGCTTGGCCCCACTAGCGGGAGTAGAGACCCAGTACTTC. This chain joins TRBV5-4 and TRBJ2-5; 11 bases line up with TRBD2. The ends lost 0 bases at V and 4 bases at J; junction bases unmatched: 5. This CDR3 has 16 amino acids. The germline gives CDR1 SGHNT, CDR2 YYREEE (reference sequence).

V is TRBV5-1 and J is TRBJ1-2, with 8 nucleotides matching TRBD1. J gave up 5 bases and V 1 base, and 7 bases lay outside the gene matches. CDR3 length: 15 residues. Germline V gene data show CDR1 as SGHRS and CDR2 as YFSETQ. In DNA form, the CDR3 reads TGCGCCAGCAGCTTGTTAAGCCGGGACAGGTATGGCTACACCTTC. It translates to CASSLLSRDRYGYTF.

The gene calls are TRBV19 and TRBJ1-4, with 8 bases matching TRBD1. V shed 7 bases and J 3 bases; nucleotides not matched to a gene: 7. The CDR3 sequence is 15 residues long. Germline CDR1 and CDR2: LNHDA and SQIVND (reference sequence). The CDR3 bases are TGTGCCAGTACCCCAGGGGGCGGATCTAATGAAAAACTGTTTTTT. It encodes CASTPGGGSNEKLFF.

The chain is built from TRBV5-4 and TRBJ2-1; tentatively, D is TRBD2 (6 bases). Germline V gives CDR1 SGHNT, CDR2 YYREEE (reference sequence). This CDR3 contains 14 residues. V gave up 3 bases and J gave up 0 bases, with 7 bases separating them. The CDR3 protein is CASSWGDSYNEQFF. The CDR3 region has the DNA TGTGCCAGCAGCTGGGGGGACTCCTACAATGAGCAGTTCTTC.

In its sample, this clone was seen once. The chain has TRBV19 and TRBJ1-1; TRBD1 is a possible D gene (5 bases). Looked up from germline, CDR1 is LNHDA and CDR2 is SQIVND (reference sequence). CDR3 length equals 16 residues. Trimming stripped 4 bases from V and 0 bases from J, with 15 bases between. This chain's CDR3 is CASSRRDGSMNTEAFF. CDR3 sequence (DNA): TGTGCCAGTAGTAGGCGGGACGGGTCTATGAACACTGAAGCTTTCTTT. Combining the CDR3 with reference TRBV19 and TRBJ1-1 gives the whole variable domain DGGITQSPKYLFRKEGQNVTLSCEQNLNHDAMYWYRQDPGQGLRLIYYSQIVNDFQKGDIAEGYSVSREKKESFPLTVTSAQKNPTAFYLCASSRRDGSMNTEAFFGQGTRLTVV.

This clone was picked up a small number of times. The CDR3 sequence: CASSSIRDTSPQYF. CDR3 coding DNA: TGCGCCAGCAGCTCCATTCGGGACACATCGCCGCAGTACTTC. The V gene is TRBV5-1, the J gene TRBJ2-7; TRBD1 might be the D (6 bases). The CDR3 sequence is 14 residues long. Germline loops: CDR1 SGHRS, CDR2 YFSETQ. Deletions cut 3 bases from V and 9 bases from J, with 19 bases between.

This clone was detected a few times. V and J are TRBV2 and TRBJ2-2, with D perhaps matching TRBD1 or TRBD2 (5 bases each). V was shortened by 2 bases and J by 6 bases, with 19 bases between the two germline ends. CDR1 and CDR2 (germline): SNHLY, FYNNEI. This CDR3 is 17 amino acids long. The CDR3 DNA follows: TGTGCCAGCAGTGAATGGGTGCAGGGCGGGTCCGCCGGGGAGCTGTTTTTT. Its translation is CASSEWVQGGSAGELFF.